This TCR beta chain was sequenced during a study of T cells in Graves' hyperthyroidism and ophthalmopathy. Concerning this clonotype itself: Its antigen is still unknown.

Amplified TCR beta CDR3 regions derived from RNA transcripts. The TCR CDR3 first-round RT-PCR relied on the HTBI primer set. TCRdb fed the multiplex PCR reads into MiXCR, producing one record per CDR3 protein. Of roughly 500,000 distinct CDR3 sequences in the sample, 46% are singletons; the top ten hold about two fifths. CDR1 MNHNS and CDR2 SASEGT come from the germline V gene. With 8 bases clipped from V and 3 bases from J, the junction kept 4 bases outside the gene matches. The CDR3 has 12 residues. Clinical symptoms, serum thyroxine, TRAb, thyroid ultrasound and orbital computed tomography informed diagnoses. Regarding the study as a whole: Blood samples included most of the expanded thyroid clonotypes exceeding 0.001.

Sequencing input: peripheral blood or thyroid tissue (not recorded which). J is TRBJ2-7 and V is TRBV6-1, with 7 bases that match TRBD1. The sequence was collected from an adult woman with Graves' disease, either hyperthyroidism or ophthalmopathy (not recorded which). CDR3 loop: CASRQGFYEQYF. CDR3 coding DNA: TGTGCCAGCCGACAGGGATTCTACGAGCAGTACTTC.